This TCR beta chain was captured by sequencing in a study of cytomegalovirus exposure and HLA in healthy donors. This clone was observed a single time. V was clipped by 6 bases and J by 5 bases; unmatched bases: 6. This CDR3 has 14 amino acids. In germline, CDR1 is WNHNN, CDR2 SYGVQD (reference sequence). In the PCR, 60 Vbeta and 13 Jbeta primers were used. Sequencing was performed with immunoSEQ multiplex PCR; in TCRdb, only in-frame clones are kept and a portion is missing. The sample lists tens of thousands of clones; 76% were seen once. Specimen: PBMCs. The chain joins TRBV10-1 to TRBJ2-1, with 8 bases that match TRBD1. This receptor was obtained from a male donor in good health and CMV-seronegative. Here the CDR3 reads CASSRQGLDNEQFF. As DNA, the CDR3 is TGCGCCAGCAGCCGACAGGGGCTAGACAATGAGCAGTTCTTC.